These 16 T cell receptor beta chains were all obtained from the same sample, sequenced in a study of blood T cells in healthy people across ages. The use of a sample-barcoded 5' primer and a J-beta primer mix characterized a second PCR of about 7 to 12 cycles. MiXCR, run by TCRdb on the 5' RACE reads, gives a single entry per CDR3 protein. The data show 650,000 to 1,000,000 distinct CDR3 sequences, approximately 35% seen once. The sequencing sample was made of blood. The receptors derive from a man younger than 30 in good health.

This sequence joins TRBV7-2 and TRBJ2-7; D is unclear. Trimming cost V 3 bases and J 1 base, with 7 bases left between them. CDR3 size: 13 residues. Per the germline V gene, CDR1 is SGHTA and CDR2 is FQGNSA. The CDR3, as DNA: TGTGCCAGCAGCTTTACGGAGTCCTACGAGCAGTACTTC. Translating it yields CASSFTESYEQYF. The variable domain in full, completed from reference TRBV7-2 and TRBJ2-7, reads GAGVSQSPSNKVTEKGKDVELRCDPISGHTALYWYRQSLGQGLEFLIYFQGNSAPDKSGLPSDRFSAERTGGSVSTLTIQRTQQEDSAVYLCASSFTESYEQYFGPGTRLTVT.

This clonotype was found a few times. The V gene is TRBV23-1, the J gene TRBJ2-1, with TRBD2 matching 13 bases. TRBV23-1 is given ORF status, its function remaining uncertain. V lost 8 bases, J lost 0 bases, and 16 bases stayed unmatched. This CDR3 has 20 residues. The CDR3 sequence: CASPKQLTSGGHSSYNEQFF. Here the CDR3 DNA reads TGCGCCAGCCCAAAACAACTGACTAGCGGGGGGCACAGCTCCTACAATGAGCAGTTCTTC.

The V and J genes are TRBV15 and TRBJ2-7; D may be TRBD1 (5 bases). With the DNA end fitting TRBJ2-5 better, the J assignment may be wrong. CDR3 length equals 19 residues. CDR1 and CDR2 (germline): LNHNV, YYDKDF (reference sequence). The DNA for the CDR3 is TGTGCCACCAGACCCTTACATGAGACAGAGGATTACCAAGAAGGGACCCAGTACTTC. Protein product: CATRPLHETEDYQEGTQYF.

About this clonotype: This sequence may be a read error, since a much larger clone differs from it by one base. The gene calls are TRBV9 and TRBJ2-3; D may correspond to TRBD1 or TRBD2 (5 bases each). This CDR3 has 17 amino acids. Germline V gene lookup returns CDR1 SGDLS and CDR2 YYNGEE. CDR3: CASSVGSGTHRTETQYF. The CDR3, as DNA: TGTGCCAGCAGCGTTGGGTCCGGGACCCACCGCACAGAGACGCAGTATTTT. The whole variable domain, filled in from reference TRBV9 and TRBJ2-3, reads DSGVTQTPKHLITATGQRVTLRCSPRSGDLSVYWYQQSLDQGLQFLIQYYNGEERAKGNILERFSAQQFPDLHSELNLSSLELGDSALYFCASSVGSGTHRTETQYFGPGTRLTVL.

This clonotype is a singleton in its sample. The junction and the germline gene differ at one end; a read error may be behind it. This sequence joins TRBV12-3 or TRBV12-4 and TRBJ2-2; the match to TRBD2 covers 7 bases. This CDR3 region has 16 residues. The CDR3 bases are TGTGCCAGCAGCCCTCACGCCGGGATCGGTGGGGGGGGGCTGTTTTTT. Protein: CASSPHAGIGGGGLFF.

The chain is built from TRBV7-2 and TRBJ2-3, with 9 bases lining up with TRBD2. The junction had 7 bases not matched to a gene; V was cut back by 5 bases and J by 1 base. The germline gives CDR1 SGHTA, CDR2 FQGNSA. The CDR3 totals 16 residues. CDR3 region: CASSRTTSGGTDTQYF. CDR3 coding DNA: TGTGCCAGCAGCCGCACGACTAGCGGCGGCACAGATACGCAGTATTTT.

This sequence joins TRBV27 and TRBJ2-1, with 8 positions matching TRBD1. The CDR3 loop spans 15 amino acids. The germline CDR1 and CDR2 sequences are MNHEY and SMNVEV (reference sequence). With V trimmed by 6 bases and J by 7 bases, 11 bases remained unmatched. CDR3 region: CASRLQGALGNEQFF. The CDR3 bases are TGTGCCAGCAGGTTGCAGGGGGCTTTAGGGAATGAGCAGTTCTTC.

This chain links TRBV3-1 with TRBJ2-3, with D possibly matching TRBD2 (5 bases). The length of the CDR3 is 16 residues. From germline, CDR1 is LGHDT and CDR2 YNNKEL (reference sequence). Trimming removed 1 base from V and 5 bases from J, with 16 bases in between. CDR3 protein: CASSQGPLDWKDTQYF. The CDR3 DNA reads as TGTGCCAGCAGCCAAGGCCCCTTGGACTGGAAAGATACGCAGTATTTT.

This clonotype has a count of ten or more. The chain combines TRBV12-3 or TRBV12-4 with TRBJ2-3; 11 bases are shared with TRBD1. This CDR3 comprises 16 residues. Trimming cost V 5 bases and J 6 bases; bases outside gene matches: 10. The CDR3 is CASSRRTGGFADTQYF. The CDR3 DNA follows: TGTGCCAGCAGTCGCCGGACAGGGGGCTTCGCGGATACGCAGTATTTT.

There are a few counts of this clonotype. The chain has TRBV3-1 and TRBJ1-4, with TRBD1 matching 8 bases. Trimming at V came to 3 bases and at J to 4 bases, leaving 4 bases not matched to a gene. This CDR3 region has 15 residues. From germline, CDR1 is LGHDT and CDR2 YNNKEL (reference sequence). The CDR3 DNA reads as TGTGCCAGCAGCCATCGTGACAGGGGTAATGAAAAACTGTTTTTT. It yields the protein CASSHRDRGNEKLFF.

A note on this clonotype: A single base separates this from a much larger clone, so it may be a read error. The rearrangement joins TRBV7-2 to TRBJ2-7, with a tentative D call TRBD1 (6 bases). The germline gives CDR1 SGHTA, CDR2 FQGNSA. This CDR3 contains 16 residues. V lost 3 bases to trimming and J lost 7 bases, with 22 bases between them. CDR3 region: CASSFDVGASYNEQYF. The CDR3 DNA follows: TGTGCCAGCAGCTTCGACGTGGGGGCCTCCTACAATGAGCAGTACTTC.

This clonotype was picked up a small number of times. The rearrangement links TRBV4-2 to TRBJ2-2; D unresolved. Germline lookup yields CDR1 LGHNA and CDR2 YNFKEQ. The CDR3 has 16 residues. The V gene lost 0 bases and the J gene lost 2 bases, with 10 bases spanning the gap. CDR3 DNA sequence: TGTGCCAGCAGCCAAGATGTCCCCGGCAACACCGGGGAGCTGTTTTTT. Encoded protein: CASSQDVPGNTGELFF.

A note on this clonotype: This may come from a read error, since a much larger clone is one base off. This chain uses TRBV7-2 with TRBJ2-4, with 9 bases fitting TRBD1. The J call could be wrong; TRBJ2-5 is a better fit for the DNA end. The CDR3 covers 15 residues. Germline V lookup: CDR1 SGHTA, CDR2 FQGNSA. The CDR3 region has the DNA TGTGCCAGCAGCTTAGGGACAGGGGTAGTAGCGACCCAGTACTTC. It translates to CASSLGTGVVATQYF.

The rearrangement links TRBV12-3 or TRBV12-4 to TRBJ1-2; weak D call: TRBD1 (5 bases). Trimming took 9 bases from V and 6 from J, leaving 20 bases between them. The CDR3 loop spans 14 amino acids. DNA for the CDR3: TGTGCCAGTAGACCCCCCGCGGGGCCCGATGGCTACACCTTC. It translates to CASRPPAGPDGYTF.

This clonotype was seen only a few times. The chain links TRBV5-6 to TRBJ1-2, with 11 nucleotides matching TRBD1. Losses at the gene ends were 2 bases for V and 3 bases for J; bases not matched to a gene: 12. This CDR3 is 18 amino acids long. Germline assignment: CDR1 SGHDT and CDR2 YYEEEE. CDR3 nucleotide sequence: TGTGCCAGCAGCTTTCTTTCTGCTGGACAGGGGGCTTACTATGGCTACACCTTC. Amino acid sequence: CASSFLSAGQGAYYGYTF.

The rearrangement links TRBV7-2 to TRBJ1-2; perhaps TRBD1 as D (5 bases). The germline V gene encodes CDR1 SGHTA and CDR2 FQGNSA. V was shortened by 7 bases and J by 8 bases, with 17 bases between the two germline ends. The CDR3 contains 13 residues. Here the CDR3 reads CASTTQGSGGYTF. As DNA, the CDR3 is TGTGCCAGCACTACCCAGGGTTCGGGGGGCTACACCTTC.